The TCR beta chain described here comes from a study of regulatory T cells in long-lasting Graves disease. Findings and limits, study-wide: Newly diagnosed patients shared 1,000 or so public clonotypes; persistent patients shared approximately 2,700. Compared with new cases, persistent Graves' patients showed reduced TCR diversity.

This clonotype was detected only a few times. As yet, its antigen is unknown. Construction of the TCR beta libraries employed iRepertoire HTBI primers in conjunction with Arm-PCR of CDR3 regions. TCRdb independently ran MiXCR on the multiplex PCR reads; one entry per CDR3 protein. This repertoire shows about 660,000 distinct CDR3 sequences, 30% found once; its top ten account for about 40%. Time point denoted: persistent/refractory GD, antithyroid drugs over 5 years with positive TRAb. The authors made the TCR library using RNA they extracted from PBMCs. Diagnoses of Graves' disease were made by American Thyroid Association guidelines. Source: peripheral blood mononuclear cells (PBMCs), taken when the disease was refractory, from a patient treated with antithyroid drugs. The receptor was isolated from a female donor with Graves disease.

CDR3 in DNA: TGTGCCAGCACTCCGGGACTAGCGGGAGTTGAGCAGTACTTC. Protein product: CASTPGLAGVEQYF. This chain joins TRBV6-1 and TRBJ2-7, with 14 bases fitting TRBD2. Germline CDR1 MNHNS, CDR2 SASEGT. This CDR3 region has 14 residues. V was clipped by 7 bases and J by 7 bases; unmatched bases: 6.